The source of this TCR beta chain is a study of T cell responses to AZD1222 COVID-19 vaccine. Whole-study results and caveats: Sampling captured repertoires only after the peak T cell response. Unmutated variant regions reportedly attract nearly half of all spike-specific TCRs. AZD1222 recipients seropositive at baseline numbered only six or seven.

The table came from immunoSEQ multiplex PCR; TCRdb's copy has only in-frame clones and leaves some out. Seen here are 150,000 to 200,000 clones, roughly 92% observed once, and the top ten hold 1.1% to 1.5%. Concerning this clone itself: The antigen is unknown.

Germline CDR1 reads SGHAT; CDR2 reads FQNNGV. The CDR3 spans 15 residues. Trimming removed 1 base from V and 3 bases from J, with 10 bases in between. This TCR was sampled from an adult in good health. The starting material was peripheral blood, obtained on day 0 of AZD1222 vaccination. The genes are TRBV11-2 and TRBJ2-1; weak D call: TRBD1 (5 bases). CDR3 amino acids: CASSLGSGRYNEQFF. The CDR3 nucleotides read TGTGCCAGCAGCTTAGGCTCAGGGCGCTACAATGAGCAGTTCTTC.